What follows are 2 T cell receptor beta chains derived from one specimen sequenced in a study of T cells in narcolepsy. The protocol was immunoSEQ multiplex PCR, while the TCRdb copy is restricted to in-frame clones and leaves out a portion. This sample carries several thousand clones, around two thirds of them seen once, and the ten largest clones take roughly a fifth. The sample consisted of CD45RA- memory CD8+ T cells from PBMCs. The origin of the receptors is a human donor with narcolepsy.

This clone showed up just once. The rearrangement links TRBV2 to TRBJ1-2, with TRBD1 identical over 8 bases. Unmatched junction bases numbered 9, after V lost 2 bases and J lost 4 bases. Germline V CDR1 and CDR2: SNHLY, FYNNEI. The CDR3 spans 16 residues. The CDR3 sequence: CASSENLRDRTYGYTF. CDR3 nucleotide sequence: TGTGCCAGCAGTGAAAATCTAAGGGACAGGACCTATGGCTACACCTTC.

About this clone: The junction departs from the called germline gene at one end, perhaps through a read error. V usage is TRBV5-1 and J usage is TRBJ1-1; D call uncertain. Germline V gene data show CDR1 as SGHRS and CDR2 as YFSETQ. The CDR3 contains 12 residues. The CDR3: CASTTLGTEAFF. DNA for the CDR3: TGTGCCAGCACCACCTTAGGAACTGAAGCTTTCTTT.